The next 15 T cell receptor beta chains were all read from a single sample in a study of cytomegalovirus exposure and HLA in healthy donors. With 60 Vbeta and 13 Jbeta primers, the PCR was carried out. Only in-frame clones appear in the TCRdb table, and some are missing; sequencing was by immunoSEQ multiplex PCR. The sample lists 150,000 to 200,000 clones; 70% to 80% were seen once. The sequencing sample was made of PBMCs. The receptors were sampled from a woman aged 40 to 50 in good health and CMV-seronegative.

The J gene is TRBJ2-1, the V gene TRBV28, with TRBD1 as a possible D gene (5 bases). Germline CDR1 reads MDHEN; CDR2 reads SYDVKM. CDR3 length equals 14 residues. V lost 2 bases and J lost 7, with 12 bases in between. DNA for the CDR3: TGTGCCAGCAGTTTACGACCGACAGCAAATGAGCAGTTCTTC. This gives the protein CASSLRPTANEQFF. Full variable domain (outside the CDR3, taken from reference TRBV28 and TRBJ2-1): DVKVTQSSRYLVKRTGEKVFLECVQDMDHENMFWYRQDPGLGLRLIYFSYDVKMKEKGDIPEGYSVSREKKERFSLILESASTNQTSMYLCASSLRPTANEQFFGPGTRLTVL.

The J gene is TRBJ2-5, the V gene TRBV30, with D tentatively TRBD2 (5 bases). The CDR3 runs 13 residues. The V gene lost 0 bases and the J gene lost 2 bases, with 7 bases spanning the gap. Germline V gene sequence: CDR1 GTSNPN, CDR2 SVGIG (reference sequence). The CDR3, as DNA: TGTGCCTGGAGTGTAGGGAGACAAGAGACCCAGTACTTC. It encodes CAWSVGRQETQYF.

CDR3 loop: CASHGSGSQETQYF. The CDR3 DNA follows: TGTGCCTCCCACGGGAGCGGGAGCCAAGAGACCCAGTACTTC. This chain joins TRBV28 and TRBJ2-5; 8 bases align to TRBD2. The germline CDR1 and CDR2 sequences are MDHEN and SYDVKM. The J segment lost 1 base and the V segment lost 11 bases, leaving 9 bases of the junction unmatched. The CDR3 is made up of 14 amino acids.

The CDR3 sequence is CASSEGLAGGPPEQYF. The CDR3 coding sequence is TGTGCCAGCAGTGAAGGACTAGCGGGAGGGCCGCCCGAGCAGTACTTC. The rearrangement links TRBV2 to TRBJ2-7; 14 bases agree with TRBD2. V shed 1 base, J shed 6 bases, and the junction held 5 bases outside the gene matches. The CDR3 is 16 amino acids. The germline CDR1 and CDR2 sequences are SNHLY and FYNNEI.

The chain couples TRBV6-1 to TRBJ2-2, with a tentative D call TRBD2 (6 bases). CDR3 length equals 14 residues. V lost 8 bases, J lost 3 bases, and 13 bases lay in between. Germline loops: CDR1 MNHNS, CDR2 SASEGT. In nucleotides, the CDR3 is TGTGCCAGCTGCAGGGACTTCGACACCGGGGAGCTGTTTTTT. Protein product: CASCRDFDTGELFF.

V and J are TRBV11-3 and TRBJ2-5; 10 nucleotides line up with TRBD1. The J call is doubtful: the DNA matches TRBJ2-7 better. Germline V lookup: CDR1 SGHNT, CDR2 YENEEA. The CDR3 loop spans 15 amino acids. This chain's CDR3 is CASSLVGTGVHEQYF. CDR3 DNA: TGTGCCAGCAGCTTAGTAGGGACAGGGGTACACGAGCAGTACTTC.

This clone was found a few times. The CDR3 DNA reads as TGTGCCTGGAGTATCAGTCCTGGGGCCAACGTCCTGACTTTC. Encoded protein: CAWSISPGANVLTF. The genes are TRBV30 and TRBJ2-6; D gene unclear. Trimming stripped 2 bases from V and 2 bases from J, with 7 bases between. The CDR3 sequence is 14 residues long. CDR1 is GTSNPN, CDR2 SVGIG, per germline (reference sequence). The full variable domain, with the rest looked up from reference TRBV30 and TRBJ2-6, is SQTIHQWPATLVQPVGSPLSLECTVEGTSNPNLYWYRQAAGRGLQLLFYSVGIGQISSEVPQNLSASRPQDRQFILSSKKLLLSDSGFYLCAWSISPGANVLTFGAGSRLTVL.

This clone was observed a handful of times. V and J are TRBV6-1 and TRBJ1-5, with 7 positions matching TRBD1. The length of the CDR3 is 14 residues. The germline gives CDR1 MNHNS, CDR2 SASEGT. V lost 5 bases to trimming and J lost 4 bases; unmatched junction nucleotides: 5. CDR3 residues: CASSRGDSNQPQHF. DNA of the CDR3: TGTGCCAGCAGTCGAGGGGACAGTAATCAGCCCCAGCATTTT.

The genes are TRBV28 and TRBJ2-3; 15 nucleotides line up with TRBD2. V lost 7 bases, J lost 6 bases, and 11 bases stayed unmatched. Germline CDR1 reads MDHEN; CDR2 reads SYDVKM. This CDR3 spans 17 amino acids. CDR3 bases: TGTGCCAGCATCCCCCCGGGACTAGCGGGGGGAATGGATACGCAGTATTTT. It is translated as CASIPPGLAGGMDTQYF.

This clone was counted between two and nine times. The gene calls are TRBV28 and TRBJ1-2; no reliable D call. V shed 2 bases and J shed 4 bases, with 11 bases lying between them. The CDR3 consists of 14 residues. Germline values: CDR1 MDHEN, CDR2 SYDVKM. The CDR3 DNA sequence: TGTGCCAGCAGTTTAGACTCTACGTCCTATGGCTACACCTTC. As protein: CASSLDSTSYGYTF.

This clone was picked up one time. This chain connects TRBV5-1 to TRBJ2-3; TRBD2 matches at 7 bases. This CDR3 spans 16 amino acids. Germline values: CDR1 SGHRS, CDR2 YFSETQ. Trimming at V came to 0 bases and at J to 0 bases, leaving 4 bases not matched to a gene. For the CDR3, the DNA is TGCGCCAGCAGCTTGGGCGGCGGGGGTAGCACAGATACGCAGTATTTT. This translates into CASSLGGGGSTDTQYF.

The J gene is TRBJ2-7, the V gene TRBV18; the D gene is possibly TRBD2 (7 bases). The CDR3 has 16 amino acids. CDR1 and CDR2 from the germline V gene are KGHSH and LQKENI. V lost 6 bases, J lost 1 base, and 19 bases lay in between. The CDR3 DNA reads TGTGCCAGCTCTCTCCGGGGGGAAGGGGGTTCCTACGAGCAGTACTTC. The encoded protein is CASSLRGEGGSYEQYF.

This chain links TRBV5-4 with TRBJ1-2; D might be TRBD1 (6 bases). The CDR3 extends over 13 amino acids. Germline values: CDR1 SGHNT, CDR2 YYREEE (reference sequence). V shed 5 bases and J shed 4 bases, with 12 bases lying between them. The CDR3 here is CASSSQGIYGYTF. The CDR3 DNA reads as TGTGCCAGCAGTTCGCAGGGGATCTATGGCTACACCTTC.

The chain is built from TRBV18 and TRBJ2-3; possible D gene TRBD1, 6 bases. V was shortened by 5 bases and J by 0 bases, with 15 bases between the two germline ends. Germline V gives CDR1 KGHSH, CDR2 LQKENI. The CDR3 has 16 amino acids. CDR3 amino acids: CASSDRSTASTDTQYF. Written as DNA, the CDR3 is TGTGCCAGCTCAGACAGGAGCACAGCTAGCACAGATACGCAGTATTTT.

V gene TRBV14 combines with J gene TRBJ1-1; D uncertain. This CDR3 has 15 residues. The germline gives CDR1 SGHDN, CDR2 FVKESK. The germline V and J ends were trimmed by 4 bases and 1 base, with 13 bases remaining between them. CDR3 coding DNA: TGTGCCAGCAGCCCCGACGGGCGGGAGAACACTGAAGCTTTCTTT. Its translation: CASSPDGRENTEAFF. Looking up the rest from reference TRBV14 and TRBJ1-1 gives the full variable domain: EAGVTQFPSHSVIEKGQTVTLRCDPISGHDNLYWYRRVMGKEIKFLLHFVKESKQDESGMPNNRFLAERTGGTYSTLKVQPAELEDSGVYFCASSPDGRENTEAFFGQGTRLTVV.